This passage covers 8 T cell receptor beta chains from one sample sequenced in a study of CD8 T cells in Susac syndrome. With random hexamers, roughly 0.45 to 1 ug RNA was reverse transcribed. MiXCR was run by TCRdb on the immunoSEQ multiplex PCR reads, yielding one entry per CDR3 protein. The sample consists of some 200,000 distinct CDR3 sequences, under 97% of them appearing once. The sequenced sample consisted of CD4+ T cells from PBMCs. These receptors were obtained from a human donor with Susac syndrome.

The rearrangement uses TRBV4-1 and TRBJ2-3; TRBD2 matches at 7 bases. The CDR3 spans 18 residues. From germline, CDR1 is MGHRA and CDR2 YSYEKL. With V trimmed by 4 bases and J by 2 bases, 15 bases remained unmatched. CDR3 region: CASSPPRGGGGPTDTQYF. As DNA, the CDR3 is TGCGCCAGCAGCCCCCCCCGGGGTGGCGGGGGACCCACAGATACGCAGTATTTT.

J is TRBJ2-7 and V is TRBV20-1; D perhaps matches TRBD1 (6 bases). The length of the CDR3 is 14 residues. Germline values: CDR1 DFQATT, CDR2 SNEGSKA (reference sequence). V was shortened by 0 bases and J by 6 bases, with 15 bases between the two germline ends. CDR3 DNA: TGCAGTGCTAGAGATTATTCGAGGGGGTTCGAGCAGTACTTC. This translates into CSARDYSRGFEQYF.

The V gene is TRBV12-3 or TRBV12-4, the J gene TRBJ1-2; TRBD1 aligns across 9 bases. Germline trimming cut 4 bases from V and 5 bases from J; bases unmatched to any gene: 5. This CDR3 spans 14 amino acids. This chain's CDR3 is CASSSSTGGYGYTF. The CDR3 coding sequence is TGTGCCAGCAGTTCGTCGACAGGGGGATATGGCTACACCTTC.

CDR3 DNA sequence: TGTGCCAGCAGCCAAGATTTCGAGGCGACAGTATATGGCTACACCTTC. Protein product: CASSQDFEATVYGYTF. The V call is TRBV3-1, the J call TRBJ1-2; perhaps TRBD1 as D (5 bases). This CDR3 contains 16 residues. Deletions cut 0 bases from V and 5 bases from J, with 16 bases between. Looked up from germline, CDR1 is LGHDT and CDR2 is YNNKEL (reference sequence).

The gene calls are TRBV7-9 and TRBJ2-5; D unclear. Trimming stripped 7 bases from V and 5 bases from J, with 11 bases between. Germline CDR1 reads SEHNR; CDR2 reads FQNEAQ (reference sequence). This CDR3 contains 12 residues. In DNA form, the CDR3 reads TGTGCCAGCAATAAACAAGGCGAGACCCAGTACTTC. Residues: CASNKQGETQYF.

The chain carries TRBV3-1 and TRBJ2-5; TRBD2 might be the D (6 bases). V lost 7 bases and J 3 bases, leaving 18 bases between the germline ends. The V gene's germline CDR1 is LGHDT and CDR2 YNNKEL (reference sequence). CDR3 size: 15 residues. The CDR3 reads CASTGGILGEETQYF. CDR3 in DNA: TGTGCCAGCACCGGCGGGATTTTGGGCGAAGAGACCCAGTACTTC.

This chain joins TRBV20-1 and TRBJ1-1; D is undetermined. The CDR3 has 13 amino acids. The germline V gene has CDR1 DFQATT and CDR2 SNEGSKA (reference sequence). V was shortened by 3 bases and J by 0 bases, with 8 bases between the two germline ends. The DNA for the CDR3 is TGCAGTGCTAGTAGTCGGTTGAACACTGAAGCTTTCTTT. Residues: CSASSRLNTEAFF.

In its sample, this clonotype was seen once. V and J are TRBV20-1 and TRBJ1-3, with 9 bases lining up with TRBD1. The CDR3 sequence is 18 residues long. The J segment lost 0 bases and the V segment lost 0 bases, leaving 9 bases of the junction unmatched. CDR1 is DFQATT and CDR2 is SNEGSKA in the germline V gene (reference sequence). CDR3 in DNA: TGCAGTGCTAGAGATAGTCGGGACAGGGCCTTCTCTGGAAACACCATATATTTT. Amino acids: CSARDSRDRAFSGNTIYF.